The 31 T cell receptor beta chains below all came from one sample that was sequenced in a study of blood T cell repertoires in COVID-19. Sequencing used immunoSEQ multiplex PCR; TCRdb keeps in-frame clones, though not all of them. This table holds about 170,000 clones, 70% to 85% found once. Input material: PBMCs or T cells enriched from blood (not recorded which). The origin of the receptors is a middle-aged man who had recovered from COVID-19.

The gene calls are TRBV5-1 and TRBJ2-1; D may be TRBD2 (5 bases). Germline V CDR1 and CDR2: SGHRS, YFSETQ. This CDR3 contains 12 residues. Trimming left V 2 bases short and J 8 bases short, with 8 bases between. CDR3 coding DNA: TGCGCCAGCAGCTTCCGGGGAGATGAGCAGTTCTTC. It translates to CASSFRGDEQFF. The entire variable domain, with the rest obtained from reference TRBV5-1 and TRBJ2-1, is as follows: KAGVTQTPRYLIKTRGQQVTLSCSPISGHRSVSWYQQTPGQGLQFLFEYFSETQRNKGNFPGRFSGRQFSNSRSEMNVSTLELGDSALYLCASSFRGDEQFFGPGTRLTVL.

This clone has a single count. The rearrangement uses TRBV7-3 and TRBJ1-1, with 7 bases lining up with TRBD1. The germline CDR1 and CDR2 sequences are SGHTA and FQGTGA. The CDR3 totals 14 residues. V lost 5 bases to trimming and J lost 1 base; unmatched junction nucleotides: 4. CDR3 DNA sequence: TGTGCCAGCAGCATGACAGGGCCGAACACTGAAGCTTTCTTT. Protein sequence: CASSMTGPNTEAFF.

V and J are TRBV28 and TRBJ2-1; 12 bases match TRBD2. The trim removed 5 bases at V and 4 bases at J, leaving 15 bases unmatched. The CDR3 is 19 amino acids. Germline values: CDR1 MDHEN, CDR2 SYDVKM. The CDR3 spells CASSLGSSGGALRYNEQFF. The DNA for the CDR3 is TGTGCCAGCAGTCTCGGGTCTAGCGGGGGGGCGCTTAGGTACAATGAGCAGTTCTTC.

This clone was found a few times. The chain is built from TRBV3-1 (or the pseudogene TRBV3-2) and TRBJ1-4; D gene unclear. Germline V lookup: CDR1 LGHDT, CDR2 YNNKEL (reference sequence). This CDR3 has 11 residues. The V and J ends lost 1 base and 12 bases respectively, with 6 bases between them. The CDR3 DNA reads TGTGCCAGCAGCCAAGGTCAGGAACTGTTTTTT. This codes for CASSQGQELFF.

The chain joins TRBV5-5 to TRBJ2-2; D uncertain. V was cut by 0 bases and J by 3 bases, with 3 bases left in between. This CDR3 spans 13 amino acids. Germline-derived CDR1 and CDR2 are SGHKS and YYEKEE (reference sequence). This CDR3 reads CASSLAYTGELFF. The CDR3 DNA reads TGTGCCAGCAGCTTGGCGTACACCGGGGAGCTGTTTTTT. Variable domain in full (rest from reference TRBV5-5 and TRBJ2-2): DAGVTQSPTHLIKTRGQQVTLRCSPISGHKSVSWYQQVLGQGPQFIFQYYEKEERGRGNFPDRFSARQFPNYSSELNVNALLLGDSALYLCASSLAYTGELFFGEGSRLTVL.

In this sample, this clone turned up a few times. CDR3 in DNA: TGTGCCAGCAGTTCCGGGACTAGCGGGGGGGCCAAGCAGTACTTC. Translation gives CASSSGTSGGAKQYF. The chain links TRBV28 to TRBJ2-7, with 16 positions matching TRBD2. Germline values: CDR1 MDHEN, CDR2 SYDVKM. Trimming at V came to 4 bases and at J to 8 bases, leaving 5 bases not matched to a gene. The CDR3 is 15 amino acids. Together with reference TRBV28 and TRBJ2-7, the CDR3 gives the full variable domain: DVKVTQSSRYLVKRTGEKVFLECVQDMDHENMFWYRQDPGLGLRLIYFSYDVKMKEKGDIPEGYSVSREKKERFSLILESASTNQTSMYLCASSSGTSGGAKQYFGPGTRLTVT.

V usage is TRBV11-2 and J usage is TRBJ1-6; TRBD1 agrees at 7 bases. Germline loops: CDR1 SGHAT, CDR2 FQNNGV. Trimming took 5 bases from V and 0 from J; bases not matched to a gene: 1. The CDR3 has 15 residues. CDR3 amino acids: CASSPGGSYNSPLHF. The CDR3 coding sequence is TGTGCCAGCAGCCCAGGGGGCTCCTATAATTCACCCCTCCACTTT.

This clone appeared once. V usage is TRBV7-3 and J usage is TRBJ2-1; 7 nucleotides agree with TRBD1. CDR1 and CDR2 from the germline V gene are SGHTA and FQGTGA. This CDR3 contains 16 residues. After removal of 3 bases from V and 3 bases from J, the junction contained 8 bases not matched to a gene. CDR3 loop: CASSLEGAGGYNEQFF. CDR3 in DNA: TGTGCCAGCAGCTTGGAAGGAGCAGGGGGCTACAATGAGCAGTTCTTC. Looking up the rest from reference TRBV7-3 and TRBJ2-1 gives the full variable domain: GAGVSQTPSNKVTEKGKYVELRCDPISGHTALYWYRQSLGQGPEFLIYFQGTGAADDSGLPNDRFFAVRPEGSVSTLKIQRTERGDSAVYLCASSLEGAGGYNEQFFGPGTRLTVL.

This clone was seen only a few times. This chain links TRBV7-9 with TRBJ1-1, with D possibly TRBD1 on 5 matching bases. The CDR3 has 17 amino acids. Germline lookup yields CDR1 SEHNR and CDR2 FQNEAQ (reference sequence). V gave up 4 bases and J gave up 0 bases, with 18 bases separating them. The CDR3 nucleotides are TGTGCCAGCAGCTCGACCGGAGGGGTACGATTGAACACTGAAGCTTTCTTT. Translation: CASSSTGGVRLNTEAFF.

The chain carries TRBV5-4 and TRBJ2-3, with D possibly matching TRBD2 (6 bases). CDR1 is SGHNT and CDR2 is YYREEE in the germline V gene (reference sequence). V gave up 0 bases and J gave up 3 bases, with 8 bases separating them. CDR3 length equals 14 residues. This chain's CDR3 is CASSLDRGTDTQYF. Written as DNA, the CDR3 is TGTGCCAGCAGCTTGGATCGGGGGACAGATACGCAGTATTTT.

This clone has just a few counts. V is TRBV9 and J is TRBJ1-4; 7 bases map to TRBD1. J lost 1 base, V lost 4 bases, and 4 bases had no gene match. The CDR3 has 15 amino acids. CDR1 is SGDLS and CDR2 is YYNGEE in the germline V gene. CDR3: CASSLNRGTNEKLFF. DNA for the CDR3: TGTGCCAGCAGCCTGAACAGGGGAACTAATGAAAAACTGTTTTTT.

V and J are TRBV6-5 and TRBJ1-2, with D perhaps TRBD1 (5 bases). Germline-derived CDR1 and CDR2 are MNHEY and SVGAGI. The germline V and J ends were trimmed by 5 bases and 9 bases, with 13 bases remaining between them. CDR3 size: 12 residues. The CDR3 DNA is TGTGCCAGCAGTCCTCGGGGGGTAAGCTACACCTTC. Translated, it gives CASSPRGVSYTF.

This clone was counted ten times or more. The rearrangement links TRBV9 to TRBJ1-3, with D possibly being TRBD1 (5 bases). Germline CDR1 reads SGDLS; CDR2 reads YYNGEE. Trimming took 0 bases from V and 4 from J, leaving 5 bases between them. This CDR3 is 13 amino acids long. CDR3 bases: TGTGCCAGCAGCGTAGAGGGGGGAAACACCATATATTTT. Encoded protein: CASSVEGGNTIYF.

Worth noting for this clone: Different DNA sequences within this sample yield the same CDR3. The J gene is TRBJ1-4, the V gene TRBV29-1; no reliable D call. Trimming pared 4 bases from V and 4 bases from J, leaving 7 bases between. Germline V gives CDR1 SQVTM, CDR2 ANQGSEA. The CDR3 is 12 amino acids. CDR3 sequence (DNA): TGCAGCGTTGCTGGGAGTAATGAAAAACTGTTTTTT. As protein: CSVAGSNEKLFF.

The chain is built from TRBV10-3 and TRBJ1-5, with D possibly TRBD1 on 6 matching bases. CDR3 length: 13 amino acids. Per the germline V gene, CDR1 is ENHRY and CDR2 is SYGVKD. V gave up 8 bases and J gave up 3 bases, with 11 bases separating them. The CDR3 spells CAIARQDNQPQHF. CDR3 nucleotide sequence: TGTGCCATCGCACGACAGGACAATCAGCCCCAGCATTTT.

The J gene is TRBJ2-7, the V gene TRBV7-2; TRBD2 is a possible D gene (5 bases). V was shortened by 2 bases and J by 2 bases, with 7 bases between the two germline ends. Germline CDR1 and CDR2: SGHTA and FQGNSA. CDR3 length: 13 amino acids. This CDR3 is CASSLSGTYEQYF. In nucleotides, the CDR3 is TGTGCCAGCAGCTTAAGCGGAACCTACGAGCAGTACTTC.

CDR3 nucleotides: TGTGCTAGTGACAACTCGGTCTCGGGCGAGCAGTACTTC. This gives the protein CASDNSVSGEQYF. This chain connects TRBV12-5 to TRBJ2-7; unclear D gene. This CDR3 comprises 13 residues. V dropped 7 bases and J dropped 6 bases, with 16 bases sitting between them. Germline V gives CDR1 LGHNT, CDR2 FRNRAP.

This clone was picked up a small number of times. J is TRBJ2-2 and V is TRBV7-2; weak D call: TRBD2 (5 bases). The ends were cut back, 2 bases at V and 3 bases at J, with 7 bases in the middle. The CDR3 covers 14 residues. Germline CDR1 SGHTA, CDR2 FQGNSA. CDR3 nucleotide sequence: TGTGCCAGCAGCTTAATGGGAGACACCGGGGAGCTGTTTTTT. Protein sequence: CASSLMGDTGELFF.

The chain employs TRBV5-1 and TRBJ1-2, with 8 bases aligning to TRBD1. This CDR3 comprises 15 residues. Germline V lookup: CDR1 SGHRS, CDR2 YFSETQ. Trimming removed 2 bases from V and 7 bases from J; junction bases left unmatched: 10. The CDR3, as DNA: TGCGCCAGCAGCTTCGGGGGACAGGCCCTCGGTGGCTACACCTTC. It specifies CASSFGGQALGGYTF.

The rearrangement links TRBV2 to TRBJ1-6; possible D gene TRBD1, 5 bases. The CDR3 has 14 residues. CDR1 SNHLY and CDR2 FYNNEI come from the germline V gene. With 7 bases removed from V and 7 bases from J, the gap between germline ends came to 14 bases. The CDR3: CASTWGEGNSPLHF. The DNA of the CDR3 is TGTGCCAGCACCTGGGGGGAGGGCAATTCACCCCTCCACTTT.

The chain has TRBV6-5 and TRBJ1-5; weak D call: TRBD1 (5 bases). This CDR3 is built from 15 residues. V lost 6 bases to trimming and J lost 5 bases, with 17 bases between them. Germline V gene lookup returns CDR1 MNHEY and CDR2 SVGAGI. DNA for the CDR3: TGTGCCAGCAGCTTGGGAGGGACGGCCCATCAGCCCCAGCATTTT. Amino acids: CASSLGGTAHQPQHF.

This clone occurred a few times. The chain recombines TRBV3-1 (or the pseudogene TRBV3-2) with TRBJ2-1; 10 bases are a match to TRBD2. V was clipped by 1 base and J by 7 bases; unmatched bases: 4. The germline V gene encodes CDR1 LGHDT and CDR2 YNNKEL (reference sequence). CDR3 length equals 15 residues. CDR3 sequence: CASSQVTSGYNEQFF. CDR3 bases: TGTGCCAGCAGCCAAGTGACTAGCGGGTATAATGAGCAGTTCTTC.

The chain uses TRBV5-1 and TRBJ1-6, with D perhaps matching TRBD1 (5 bases). The ends were cut back, 4 bases at V and 8 bases at J, with 13 bases in the middle. The germline gives CDR1 SGHRS, CDR2 YFSETQ. The CDR3 loop spans 14 amino acids. Here the CDR3 DNA reads TGCGCCAGCAGCCCGGAGGGGAGTTATTCACCCCTCCACTTT. It encodes CASSPEGSYSPLHF. Full variable domain (missing parts from reference TRBV5-1 and TRBJ1-6): KAGVTQTPRYLIKTRGQQVTLSCSPISGHRSVSWYQQTPGQGLQFLFEYFSETQRNKGNFPGRFSGRQFSNSRSEMNVSTLELGDSALYLCASSPEGSYSPLHFGNGTRLTVT.

V gene TRBV6-5 combines with J gene TRBJ2-2; D might be TRBD2 (6 bases). Germline V gene sequence: CDR1 MNHEY, CDR2 SVGAGI. Trimming took 0 bases from V and 9 from J, leaving 11 bases between them. This CDR3 is built from 14 residues. CDR3 nucleotides: TGTGCCAGCAGTTACTCGGGCGGGGTCAGGGAGCTGTTTTTT. Protein: CASSYSGGVRELFF.

The chain employs TRBV10-3 and TRBJ2-7; TRBD1 agrees at 8 bases. The CDR3 loop spans 14 amino acids. Germline V gene lookup returns CDR1 ENHRY and CDR2 SYGVKD. Trimming took 4 bases from V and 6 from J; bases not matched to a gene: 8. CDR3 nucleotides: TGTGCCATCAGTGTGGACAGGGAAGTAGGCGAGCAGTACTTC. Translated, it gives CAISVDREVGEQYF.

The CDR3 sequence: CASSPDQTGEQYF. In nucleotides, the CDR3 is TGTGCCAGCTCACCGGATCAAACCGGGGAGCAGTACTTC. The V and J genes are TRBV18 and TRBJ2-7; D gene unclear. The CDR3 sequence is 13 residues long. Looked up from germline, CDR1 is KGHSH and CDR2 is LQKENI. The ends were cut back, 3 bases at V and 7 bases at J, with 13 bases in the middle.

This chain uses TRBV3-1 (or the pseudogene TRBV3-2) with TRBJ1-4; TRBD1 might be the D (5 bases). Trimming left V 2 bases short and J 2 bases short, with 15 bases between. Germline V gene sequence: CDR1 LGHDT, CDR2 YNNKEL (reference sequence). The CDR3 extends over 17 amino acids. The CDR3 coding sequence is TGTGCCAGCAGCCAACCCCGGGGGTACGGGACTAATGAAAAACTGTTTTTT. It codes for CASSQPRGYGTNEKLFF.

This clone has just a few counts. The gene calls are TRBV4-1 and TRBJ1-4; TRBD1 matches 7 bases. The germline CDR1 and CDR2 sequences are MGHRA and YSYEKL. Trimming took 3 bases from V and 4 from J; bases not matched to a gene: 5. The CDR3 runs 15 residues. The CDR3 sequence: CASSQSGTVNEKLFF. CDR3 in DNA: TGCGCCAGCAGCCAGTCCGGGACAGTTAATGAAAAACTGTTTTTT.

The chain combines TRBV5-5 with TRBJ2-2, with 7 bases fitting TRBD1. The CDR3 totals 14 residues. In germline, CDR1 is SGHKS, CDR2 YYEKEE (reference sequence). V shed 4 bases, J shed 4 bases, and the junction held 4 bases outside the gene matches. The CDR3 here is CASSRGPVTGELFF. The CDR3, as DNA: TGTGCCAGCAGCAGGGGGCCAGTCACCGGGGAGCTGTTTTTT.

This chain links TRBV19 with TRBJ1-3, with 8 positions matching TRBD1. V dropped 5 bases and J dropped 5; count of bases not matched to a gene: 8. The CDR3 sequence is 15 residues long. CDR1 is LNHDA and CDR2 is SQIVND in the germline V gene (reference sequence). The CDR3 DNA sequence: TGTGCCAGTAGTTCCCAGGGGGCGACGAGAAACACCATATATTTT. Its protein is CASSSQGATRNTIYF.

This chain joins TRBV6-5 and TRBJ2-7; 7 bases are a match to TRBD1. There are 13 residues in the CDR3. V was pared by 9 bases and J by 4 bases, with 9 bases of the junction left unmatched. CDR1 MNHEY and CDR2 SVGAGI come from the germline V gene. CDR3: CASKSRDSYEQYF. CDR3 sequence (DNA): TGTGCCAGTAAGTCCCGGGACAGTTACGAGCAGTACTTC.